A selection of T cell receptor beta chains follows, all from one sample in a study of radiotherapy plus CTLA-4 blockade in lung cancer. Data came from immunoSEQ multiplex PCR; TCRdb stores just in-frame clones and leaves some out. The sample lists around 59,000 clones, around 74% seen once, with about 8% in the top ten. Sequencing used peripheral blood, obtained from a patient treated with radiotherapy plus ipilimumab. The receptors were gathered from a human donor with non-small cell lung cancer whose response to radiotherapy plus ipilimumab could not be evaluated. The conserved cysteine and the conserved F or W are not part of the CDR3 here.

>TRBJ2-7|TRBV4-1
ASSHHRDSAYEQY
>TRBJ2-3|TRBV19
ASSPYRLAGGTDTQY
>TRBJ1-4|TRBV7-8
ASSDYEEKLF
>TRBJ1-5|TRBV2
ASRGQGAWQPQH
>TRBJ2-7|TRBV14
ASSLGQGASYVQY
>TRBJ2-7|TRBV6-6
ASSVSGVNPYEQY
>TRBJ2-3|TRBV7-3
ASSLGLAGGGTDTQY
>TRBJ2-7|TRBV18
ASSPPLSETGLAGTYEQY
>TRBJ1-5|TRBV19
ASSGTGVWGNQPQH
>TRBJ1-1|TRBV9
ASSVLTASNTEAF
>TRBJ2-5|TRBV7-3
ASSPTGIQETQY
>TRBJ2-1|TRBV11-3
ASSTTPGEQF
>TRBJ2-2|TRBV6-1
ASSGQGAATGELF
>TRBJ2-2|TRBV7-3
ASSSLTGNTGELF
>TRBJ1-5|TRBV7-9
ASSPLFRRYSNQPQH
>TRBJ2-6|TRBV27
ASSPLSGANVLT
>TRBJ1-2|TRBV5-4
ATMTGGLSNYGYT
>TRBJ1-1|TRBV19
ASTGQGAGTEAF
>TRBJ2-3|TRBV4-3
ASSQGGGLVADTQY
>TRBJ1-6|TRBV30
AWMGQGDSPLH
>TRBJ1-5|TRBV6-1
ASREQNQPQH
>TRBJ1-1|TRBV12-1
ASSFAGLGDTEAF
>TRBJ2-5|TRBV19
ASSFGGAGAGETQY
>TRBJ2-7|TRBV5-8
ASTSTVSYEQY
>TRBJ1-2|TRBV19
ASSIIQASYGYT
>TRBJ1-5|TRBV5-5
ASSPSPDRGHQPQH
>TRBJ1-2|TRBV2
ASSDPGYGYT
>TRBJ1-6|TRBV5-4
ASSSGQPNSPLH
>TRBJ2-5|TRBV4-3
ASSPNTLLGGTQETQY
>TRBJ1-6|TRBV4-3
ASSQAGTGGVWPLH
>TRBJ2-3|TRBV10-3
AISGGASGGVTDTQY
>NA|TRBV6-1
ASSQTSDSYEQY
>TRBJ2-2|TRBV9
ASTPLPQTGELF
>TRBJ2-1|TRBV13
ASSPWTMTNEQF
>TRBJ2-7|TRBV5-1
ASSRGTAAGASYEQY
>TRBJ1-2|TRBV28
ASSRDRGLSNYGYT
>TRBJ2-3|TRBV11-3
ASSPGTSGRTDTQY
>TRBJ2-1|TRBV19
ASSNPARGDYNEQF
>TRBJ2-2|TRBV5-1
ASSLAPGSGTGELF
>TRBJ1-1|TRBV5-1
ASSVGTKGAEAF
>TRBJ2-5|TRBV2
ASSPEGSAWETQY
>TRBJ2-7|TRBV28
ASSLSLQTYKPVATYEQY
>TRBJ2-3|TRBV11-2
ASSPERGDTDTQY
>TRBJ2-2|TRBV5-1
ASSKTMSGELF
>TRBJ1-2|TRBV4-1
ASSQAAGFYGYT
>TRBJ2-7|TRBV5-6
ASSLPFYEQY
>TRBJ2-5|TRBV7-3
ASSLSGGDPETQY
>TRBJ1-4|TRBV18
ASSLPTGGNEKLF
>TRBJ1-5|TRBV2
ASSDTIGNQPQH
>TRBJ1-1|TRBV19
ASHRGMNTEAF
>TRBJ2-3|TRBV6-1
ASRELAGGADTQY